These 10 T cell receptor beta chains originate from one sample sequenced in a study of cytomegalovirus exposure and HLA in healthy donors. Here immunoSEQ multiplex PCR was the method, and the copy in TCRdb shows in-frame clones only, minus some. The sample lists some 69,000 clones; over 90% were seen once. The sequenced material came from PBMCs. All receptors come from a woman between 18 and 29 years old in good health and CMV-seropositive.

J is TRBJ1-5 and V is TRBV19, with D unclear. The CDR3 covers 13 residues. The ends were cut back, 5 bases at V and 0 bases at J, with 5 bases in the middle. Germline CDR1 is LNHDA and CDR2 is SQIVND (reference sequence). In DNA form, the CDR3 reads TGTGCCAGTAGTCTCAGTAGCAATCAGCCCCAGCATTTT. Protein sequence: CASSLSSNQPQHF.

The chain couples TRBV9 to TRBJ1-4; TRBD1 agrees at 7 bases. V shed 3 bases, J shed 6 bases, and the junction held 17 bases outside the gene matches. The CDR3 is 18 amino acids. CDR1 and CDR2 (germline): SGDLS, YYNGEE. CDR3 protein: CASSGGDPNGTVDEKLFF. CDR3 bases: TGTGCCAGCAGCGGAGGGGACCCCAACGGGACAGTAGATGAAAAACTGTTTTTT.

The CDR3: CASSQHLEKTQYF. CDR3 nucleotides: TGCGCCAGCAGCCAACACTTGGAGAAGACCCAGTACTTC. The chain carries TRBV4-3 and TRBJ2-5; D is unclear. The germline V gene encodes CDR1 LGHNA and CDR2 YSLEER. The CDR3 is made up of 13 amino acids. V lost 2 bases and J 6 bases, leaving 10 bases between the germline ends.

The chain uses TRBV27 and TRBJ1-2, with a weak D call TRBD1 (6 bases). Trimming removed 7 bases at V and 3 bases at J, with 12 bases between. Germline V gives CDR1 MNHEY, CDR2 SMNVEV (reference sequence). This CDR3 region has 13 residues. This CDR3 reads CASKQGMDYGYTF. CDR3 nucleotide sequence: TGTGCCAGCAAACAGGGAATGGACTATGGCTACACCTTC.

The chain is built from TRBV2 and TRBJ2-2, with a weak D call TRBD1 (8 bases). With 4 bases removed from V and 4 bases from J, the gap between germline ends came to 22 bases. Germline V gene sequence: CDR1 SNHLY, CDR2 FYNNEI. The CDR3 totals 18 residues. CDR3: CASSGRDTGGAFTGELFF. The CDR3 DNA reads as TGTGCCAGCAGTGGTCGGGACACAGGGGGGGCATTCACCGGGGAGCTGTTTTTT.

This chain links TRBV11-2 with TRBJ2-6; a possible D gene is TRBD1 (5 bases). V shed 3 bases and J shed 0 bases, with 12 bases lying between them. The germline V gene encodes CDR1 SGHAT and CDR2 FQNNGV. This CDR3 spans 17 amino acids. As DNA, the CDR3 is TGTGCCAGCAGCTTTCAGGGCAGTCACTCTGGGGCCAACGTCCTGACTTTC. Its translation is CASSFQGSHSGANVLTF.

The CDR3 loop reads CASSREREGNEQFF. The CDR3 DNA reads TGTGCCAGTAGTCGTGAGAGGGAAGGCAATGAGCAGTTCTTC. The V and J genes are TRBV19 and TRBJ2-1; a possible D gene is TRBD2 (5 bases). Germline loops: CDR1 LNHDA, CDR2 SQIVND (reference sequence). The CDR3 length is 14 residues. Trimming cost V 5 bases and J 6 bases, with 14 bases left between them.

The V call is TRBV5-1, the J call TRBJ2-3; no firm D call. CDR1 SGHRS and CDR2 YFSETQ come from the germline V gene. CDR3 length: 15 amino acids. V was trimmed by 0 bases and J by 5 bases, leaving 13 bases between them. For the CDR3, the DNA is TGCGCCAGCAGCTTGGCCTCGGCCTCAGGAGATACGCAGTATTTT. It codes for CASSLASASGDTQYF.

The rearrangement links TRBV30 to TRBJ2-7, with 8 nucleotides matching TRBD1. The CDR3 length is 14 residues. V trimming: 3 bases; J trimming: 2 bases; junction bases outside the gene matches: 6. Germline loops: CDR1 GTSNPN, CDR2 SVGIG (reference sequence). The CDR3 reads CAWRWQGAAYEQYF. Here the CDR3 DNA reads TGTGCCTGGAGGTGGCAGGGGGCAGCCTACGAGCAGTACTTC.

This rearrangement joins TRBV18 to TRBJ1-2, with 8 bases matching TRBD1. After removal of 0 bases from V and 7 bases from J, the junction contained 7 bases not matched to a gene. Germline CDR1 and CDR2: KGHSH and LQKENI. The length of the CDR3 is 15 residues. As DNA, the CDR3 is TGTGCCAGCTCACCACCGACAGGGGTGGCGGGTGGCTACACCTTC. Translated, it gives CASSPPTGVAGGYTF. Full variable domain (remainder filled in from reference TRBV18 and TRBJ1-2): NAGVMQNPRHLVRRRGQEARLRCSPMKGHSHVYWYRQLPEEGLKFMVYLQKENIIDESGMPKERFSAEFPKEGPSILRIQQVVRGDSAAYFCASSPPTGVAGGYTFGSGTRLTVV.